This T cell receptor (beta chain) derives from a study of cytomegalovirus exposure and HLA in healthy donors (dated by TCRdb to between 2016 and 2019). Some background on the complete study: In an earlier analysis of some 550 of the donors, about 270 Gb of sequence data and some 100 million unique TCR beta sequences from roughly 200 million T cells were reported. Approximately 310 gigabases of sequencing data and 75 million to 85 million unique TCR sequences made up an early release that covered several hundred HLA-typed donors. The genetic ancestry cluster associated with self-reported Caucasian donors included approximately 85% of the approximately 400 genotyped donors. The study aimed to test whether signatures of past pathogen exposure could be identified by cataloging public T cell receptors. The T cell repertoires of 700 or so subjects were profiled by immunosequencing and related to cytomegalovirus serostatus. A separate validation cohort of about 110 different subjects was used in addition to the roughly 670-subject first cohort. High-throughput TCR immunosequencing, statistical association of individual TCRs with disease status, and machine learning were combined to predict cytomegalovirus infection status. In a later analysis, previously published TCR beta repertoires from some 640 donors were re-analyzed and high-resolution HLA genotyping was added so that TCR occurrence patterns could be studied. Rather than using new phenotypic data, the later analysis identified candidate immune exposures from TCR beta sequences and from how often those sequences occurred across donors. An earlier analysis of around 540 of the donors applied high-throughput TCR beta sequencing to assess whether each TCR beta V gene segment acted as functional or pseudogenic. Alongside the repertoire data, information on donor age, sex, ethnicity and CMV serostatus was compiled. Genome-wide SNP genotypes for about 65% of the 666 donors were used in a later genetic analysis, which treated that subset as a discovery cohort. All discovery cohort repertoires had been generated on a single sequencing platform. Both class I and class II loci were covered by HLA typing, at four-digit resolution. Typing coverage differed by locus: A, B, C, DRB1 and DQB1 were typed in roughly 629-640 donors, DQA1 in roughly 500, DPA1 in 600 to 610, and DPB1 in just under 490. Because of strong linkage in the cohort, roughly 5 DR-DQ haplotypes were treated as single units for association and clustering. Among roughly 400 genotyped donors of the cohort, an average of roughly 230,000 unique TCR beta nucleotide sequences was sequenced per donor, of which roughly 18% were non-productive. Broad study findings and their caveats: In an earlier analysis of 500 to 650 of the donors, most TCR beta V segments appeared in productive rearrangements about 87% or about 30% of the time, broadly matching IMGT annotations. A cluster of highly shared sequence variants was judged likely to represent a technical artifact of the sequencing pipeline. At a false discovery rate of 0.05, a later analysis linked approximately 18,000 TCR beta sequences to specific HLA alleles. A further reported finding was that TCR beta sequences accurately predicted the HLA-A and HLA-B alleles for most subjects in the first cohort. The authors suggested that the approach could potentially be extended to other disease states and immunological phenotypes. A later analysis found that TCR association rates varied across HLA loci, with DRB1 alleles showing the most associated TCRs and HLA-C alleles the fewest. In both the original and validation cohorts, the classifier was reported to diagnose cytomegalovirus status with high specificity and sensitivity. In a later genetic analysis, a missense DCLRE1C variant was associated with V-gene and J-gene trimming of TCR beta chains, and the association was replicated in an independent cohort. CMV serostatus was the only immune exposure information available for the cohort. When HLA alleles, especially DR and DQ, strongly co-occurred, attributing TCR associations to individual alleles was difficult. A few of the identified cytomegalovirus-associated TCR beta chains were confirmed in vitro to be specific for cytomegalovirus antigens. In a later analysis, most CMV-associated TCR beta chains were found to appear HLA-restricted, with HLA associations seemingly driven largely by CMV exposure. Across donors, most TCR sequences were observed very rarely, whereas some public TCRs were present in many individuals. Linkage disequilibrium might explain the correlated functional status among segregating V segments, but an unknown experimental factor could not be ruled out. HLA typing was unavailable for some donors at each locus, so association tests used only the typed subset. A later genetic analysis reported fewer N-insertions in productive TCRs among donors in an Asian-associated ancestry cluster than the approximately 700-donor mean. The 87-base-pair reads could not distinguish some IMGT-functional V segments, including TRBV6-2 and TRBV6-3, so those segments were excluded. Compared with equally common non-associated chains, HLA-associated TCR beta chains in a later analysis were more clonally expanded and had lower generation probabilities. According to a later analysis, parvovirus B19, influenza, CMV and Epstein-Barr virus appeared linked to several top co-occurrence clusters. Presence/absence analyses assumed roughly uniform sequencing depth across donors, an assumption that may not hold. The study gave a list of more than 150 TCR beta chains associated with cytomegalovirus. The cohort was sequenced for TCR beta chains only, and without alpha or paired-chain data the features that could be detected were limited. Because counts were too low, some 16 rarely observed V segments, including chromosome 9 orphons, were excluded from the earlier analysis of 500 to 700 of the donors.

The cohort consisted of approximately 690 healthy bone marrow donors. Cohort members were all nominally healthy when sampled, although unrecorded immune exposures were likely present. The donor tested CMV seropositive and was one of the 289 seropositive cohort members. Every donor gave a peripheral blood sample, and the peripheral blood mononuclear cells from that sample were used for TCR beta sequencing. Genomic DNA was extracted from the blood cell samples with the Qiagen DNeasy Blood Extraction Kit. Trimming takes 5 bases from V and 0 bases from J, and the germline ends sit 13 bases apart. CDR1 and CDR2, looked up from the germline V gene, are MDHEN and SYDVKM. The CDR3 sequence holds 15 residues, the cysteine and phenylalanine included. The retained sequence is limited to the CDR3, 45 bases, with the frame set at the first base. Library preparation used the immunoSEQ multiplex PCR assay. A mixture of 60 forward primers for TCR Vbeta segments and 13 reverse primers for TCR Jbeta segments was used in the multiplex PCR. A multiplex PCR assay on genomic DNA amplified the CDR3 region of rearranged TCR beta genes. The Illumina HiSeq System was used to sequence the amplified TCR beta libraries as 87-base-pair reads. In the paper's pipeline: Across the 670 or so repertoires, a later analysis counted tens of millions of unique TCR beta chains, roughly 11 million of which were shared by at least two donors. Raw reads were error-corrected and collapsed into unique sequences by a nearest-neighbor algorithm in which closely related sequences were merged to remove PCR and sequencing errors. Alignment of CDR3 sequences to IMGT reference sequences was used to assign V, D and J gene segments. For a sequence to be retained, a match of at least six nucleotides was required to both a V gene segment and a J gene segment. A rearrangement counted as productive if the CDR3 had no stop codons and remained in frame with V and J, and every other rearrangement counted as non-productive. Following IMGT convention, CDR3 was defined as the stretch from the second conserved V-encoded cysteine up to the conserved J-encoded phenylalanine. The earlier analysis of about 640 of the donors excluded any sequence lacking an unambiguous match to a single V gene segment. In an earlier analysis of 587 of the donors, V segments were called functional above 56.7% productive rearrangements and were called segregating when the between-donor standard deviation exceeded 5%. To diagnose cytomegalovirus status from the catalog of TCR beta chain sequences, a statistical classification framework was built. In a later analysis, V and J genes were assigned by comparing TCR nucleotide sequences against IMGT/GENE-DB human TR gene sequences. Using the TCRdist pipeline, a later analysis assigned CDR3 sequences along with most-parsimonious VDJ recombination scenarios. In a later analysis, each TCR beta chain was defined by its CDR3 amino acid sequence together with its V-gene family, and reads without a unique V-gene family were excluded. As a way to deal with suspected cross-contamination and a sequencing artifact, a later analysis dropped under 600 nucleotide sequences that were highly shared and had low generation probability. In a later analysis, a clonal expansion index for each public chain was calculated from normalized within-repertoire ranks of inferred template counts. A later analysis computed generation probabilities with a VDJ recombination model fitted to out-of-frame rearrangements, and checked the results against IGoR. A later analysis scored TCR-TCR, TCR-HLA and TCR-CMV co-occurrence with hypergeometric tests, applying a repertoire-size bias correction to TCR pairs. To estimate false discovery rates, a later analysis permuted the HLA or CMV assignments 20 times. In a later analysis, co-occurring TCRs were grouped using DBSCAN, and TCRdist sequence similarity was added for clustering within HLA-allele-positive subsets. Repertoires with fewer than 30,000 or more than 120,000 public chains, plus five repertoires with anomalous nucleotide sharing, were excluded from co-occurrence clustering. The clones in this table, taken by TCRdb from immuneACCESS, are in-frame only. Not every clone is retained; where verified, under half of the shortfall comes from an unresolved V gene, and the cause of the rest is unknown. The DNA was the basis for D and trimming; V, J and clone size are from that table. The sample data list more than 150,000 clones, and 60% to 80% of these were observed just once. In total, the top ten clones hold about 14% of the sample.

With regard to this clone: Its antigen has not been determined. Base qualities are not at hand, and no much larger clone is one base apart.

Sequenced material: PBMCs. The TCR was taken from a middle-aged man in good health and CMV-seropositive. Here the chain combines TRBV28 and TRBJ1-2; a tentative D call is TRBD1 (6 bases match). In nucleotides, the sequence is TGTGCCAGCAGTCACCTGGACAGAACTAACTATGGCTACACCTTC. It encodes CASSHLDRTNYGYTF.